What follows are 32 T cell receptor beta chains derived from one specimen sequenced in a study of T cell changes during pregnancy in multiple sclerosis. TCRdb's table, derived via immunoSEQ multiplex PCR, lists solely in-frame clones and lacks some. Of 44,000 or so clones listed, roughly 90% were seen once; the top ten hold 1.5%. The sequencing used peripheral blood, collected in the first trimester of pregnancy. These receptors all stem from a female donor in good health, enrolled as a control in a pregnancy study.

V gene TRBV10-1 combines with J gene TRBJ2-5; the match to TRBD2 covers 8 bases. Per the germline V gene, CDR1 is WNHNN and CDR2 is SYGVQD (reference sequence). With 6 bases clipped from V and 3 bases from J, the junction kept 12 bases outside the gene matches. The CDR3 has 16 amino acids. Written as DNA, the CDR3 is TGCGCCAGCAGCCCGGGGGCAGCGGGGGAGAAAGAGACCCAGTACTTC. It translates to CASSPGAAGEKETQYF.

This clone was picked up a small number of times. The rearrangement links TRBV10-1 to TRBJ2-7; 10 nucleotides line up with TRBD2. The CDR3 loop spans 14 amino acids. Trimming cost V 6 bases and J 0 bases; bases outside gene matches: 2. Germline V lookup: CDR1 WNHNN, CDR2 SYGVQD (reference sequence). This chain's CDR3 is CASRTSGLSYEQYF. The CDR3 DNA is TGCGCCAGCAGGACTAGCGGGCTCTCCTACGAGCAGTACTTC.

The genes are TRBV11-2 and TRBJ2-5; TRBD2 agrees at 11 bases. The CDR3 is 15 residues long. Trimming at V came to 5 bases and at J to 4 bases, leaving 6 bases not matched to a gene. Per germline, CDR1 SGHAT and CDR2 FQNNGV. The chain's CDR3 is CASSLNSGGGETQYF. CDR3 in DNA: TGTGCCAGCAGCCTGAATAGCGGGGGGGGAGAGACCCAGTACTTC.

To note about this clone: The junction and the germline gene differ at one end; a read error may be behind it. This sequence joins TRBV5-4 and TRBJ2-3; 9 bases are shared with TRBD2. There are 13 residues in the CDR3. The germline gives CDR1 SGHNT, CDR2 YYREEE (reference sequence). CDR3 in amino acids: CASSLVAGGGWSF. The CDR3 DNA reads TGTGCCAGCAGCTTGGTGGCGGGAGGGGGTTGGTCTTTT.

The chain is built from TRBV11-2 and TRBJ2-1; 8 nucleotides line up with TRBD2. The CDR3 runs to 16 residues. CDR1 and CDR2 (germline): SGHAT, FQNNGV. The V segment lost 3 bases and the J segment 4 bases; nucleotides outside the gene matches: 8. Here the CDR3 DNA reads TGTGCCAGCAGCTTTCGCACTAGCGGTATGTACAATGAGCAGTTCTTC. It specifies CASSFRTSGMYNEQFF.

This clone was counted a few times. V and J are TRBV30 and TRBJ1-1; D unresolved. The CDR3 loop spans 14 amino acids. Germline CDR1 is GTSNPN and CDR2 is SVGIG (reference sequence). V lost 5 bases to trimming and J lost 3 bases, with 16 bases between them. CDR3 sequence: CAWRRGIAYTEAFF. In nucleotides, the CDR3 is TGTGCCTGGCGGCGCGGGATTGCTTACACTGAAGCTTTCTTT.

This chain joins TRBV6-5 and TRBJ2-7; D call uncertain. The V end lost 0 bases, the J end lost 0 bases, and 9 bases lay between the germline ends. Germline V CDR1 and CDR2: MNHEY, SVGAGI. This CDR3 region has 15 residues. CDR3: CASSYSALNSYEQYF. The CDR3 DNA follows: TGTGCCAGCAGTTACTCTGCGCTAAACTCCTACGAGCAGTACTTC.

The chain is built from TRBV6-1 and TRBJ2-7; 8 nucleotides agree with TRBD2. The germline CDR1 and CDR2 sequences are MNHNS and SASEGT. The ends lost 7 bases at V and 1 base at J; junction bases unmatched: 3. The CDR3 runs to 13 residues. The CDR3 spells CASIGGESYEQYF. The CDR3 bases are TGTGCCAGCATCGGGGGGGAATCCTACGAGCAGTACTTC.

The J gene is TRBJ1-1, the V gene TRBV7-6, with D possibly TRBD1 on 6 matching bases. Germline V gene lookup returns CDR1 SGHVS and CDR2 FNYEAQ. Trimming shortened V by 6 bases and J by 5 bases, and 16 bases separated the two germline ends. The length of the CDR3 is 14 residues. The CDR3 sequence: CASSNLRGGTEAFF. Here the CDR3 DNA reads TGTGCCAGCAGTAACCTCAGGGGAGGGACTGAAGCTTTCTTT.

The chain uses TRBV11-2 and TRBJ1-3, with TRBD1 matching over 9 bases. Trimming removed 5 bases from V and 1 base from J; junction bases left unmatched: 3. The CDR3 contains 15 residues. CDR1 and CDR2 (germline): SGHAT, FQNNGV. The CDR3 DNA reads as TGTGCCAGCAGCCCGGGGACAGGGTCTGGAAACACCATATATTTT. Protein product: CASSPGTGSGNTIYF.

This CDR3 reads CATRGLALYNEQFF. As DNA, the CDR3 is TGTGCCACCAGGGGACTAGCCCTATACAATGAGCAGTTCTTC. The chain is built from TRBV2 and TRBJ2-1; TRBD2 matches 9 bases. V shed 10 bases, J shed 4 bases, and the junction held 8 bases outside the gene matches. CDR1 and CDR2 (germline): SNHLY, FYNNEI. The CDR3 length is 14 residues.

This clone was seen once. The rearrangement links TRBV28 to TRBJ1-2, with 7 bases matching TRBD1. Germline assignment: CDR1 MDHEN and CDR2 SYDVKM. With V trimmed by 6 bases and J by 4 bases, 5 bases remained unmatched. The CDR3 runs to 13 residues. Here the CDR3 reads CASSLQGGYGYTF. The CDR3 nucleotides read TGTGCCAGCAGCCTGCAGGGGGGCTATGGCTACACCTTC.

This sequence joins TRBV10-3 and TRBJ1-4; D remains ambiguous. The CDR3 contains 13 residues. CDR1 and CDR2 (germline): ENHRY, SYGVKD. V was clipped by 2 bases and J by 10 bases, with 11 bases between them. The CDR3 nucleotides read TGTGCCATCAGTGAGAGACTGGAGGGAAAACTGTTTTTT. Its protein is CAISERLEGKLFF.

The chain uses TRBV4-1 and TRBJ2-4; 7 bases map to TRBD1. V lost 1 base to trimming and J lost 3 bases; unmatched junction nucleotides: 6. The germline gives CDR1 MGHRA, CDR2 YSYEKL. The CDR3 covers 16 residues. DNA for the CDR3: TGCGCCAGCAGCCAAGGACAGGGATGGGGCAAAAACATTCAGTACTTC. Its protein is CASSQGQGWGKNIQYF.

This rearrangement joins TRBV10-3 to TRBJ2-7; 9 nucleotides align to TRBD2. The CDR3 covers 14 residues. CDR1 and CDR2 from the germline V gene are ENHRY and SYGVKD. V shed 7 bases and J 5 bases; nucleotides not matched to a gene: 9. The CDR3 protein is CAIKDSGSMDEQYF. The CDR3 nucleotides read TGTGCCATCAAGGATAGCGGGAGTATGGACGAGCAGTACTTC.

The V gene is TRBV11-2, the J gene TRBJ1-2; TRBD1 matches 10 bases. The V gene's germline CDR1 is SGHAT and CDR2 FQNNGV. Losses at the gene ends were 1 base for V and 3 bases for J; bases not matched to a gene: 5. This CDR3 contains 16 residues. The CDR3 region has the DNA TGTGCCAGCAGCTTAGTGGTCGGGACAGGGGACTATGGCTACACCTTC. It translates to CASSLVVGTGDYGYTF.

The chain links TRBV9 to TRBJ1-6; 7 nucleotides align to TRBD1. V trimming: 4 bases; J trimming: 5 bases; junction bases outside the gene matches: 6. Germline CDR1 SGDLS, CDR2 YYNGEE. This CDR3 is built from 15 residues. CDR3 in amino acids: CASSPPDRDNSPLHF. CDR3 in DNA: TGTGCCAGCAGCCCCCCCGACAGGGATAATTCACCCCTCCACTTT.

The chain employs TRBV7-9 and TRBJ1-1; perhaps TRBD1 as D (6 bases). The CDR3 has 14 amino acids. CDR1 and CDR2 (germline): SEHNR, FQNEAQ (reference sequence). V gave up 5 bases and J gave up 1 base, with 11 bases separating them. CDR3 nucleotide sequence: TGTGCCAGCAGCCTTGGACAGTCGAACACTGAAGCTTTCTTT. Its protein product is CASSLGQSNTEAFF. The complete variable domain, with remaining parts taken from reference TRBV7-9 and TRBJ1-1, reads DTGVSQNPRHKITKRGQNVTFRCDPISEHNRLYWYRQTLGQGPEFLTYFQNEAQLEKSRLLSDRFSAERPKGSFSTLEIQRTEQGDSAMYLCASSLGQSNTEAFFGQGTRLTVV.

The rearrangement links TRBV6-1 to TRBJ1-5, with D maybe TRBD1 (5 bases). CDR3 length: 17 residues. Germline V CDR1 and CDR2: MNHNS, SASEGT. V shed 4 bases and J shed 2 bases, with 18 bases lying between them. In DNA, the CDR3 is TGTGCCAGCAGTGTCCACTCGGGGGGTGGTGGCAATCAGCCCCAGCATTTT. It is translated as CASSVHSGGGGNQPQHF.

The table lists this clone with a count of one. This chain joins TRBV5-1 and TRBJ2-5; 9 bases are shared with TRBD1. The CDR3 has 14 amino acids. V trimming: 3 bases; J trimming: 5 bases; junction bases outside the gene matches: 5. Germline CDR1 is SGHRS and CDR2 is YFSETQ. CDR3 bases: TGCGCCAGCAGCTGGGGGACAGGGTACGAGACCCAGTACTTC. Translating it yields CASSWGTGYETQYF.

Only one count was recorded for this clone. The chain is built from TRBV7-2 and TRBJ2-1; TRBD2 aligns across 8 bases. Trimming at V came to 0 bases and at J to 12 bases, leaving 4 bases not matched to a gene. The CDR3 sequence is 13 residues long. Germline V gene sequence: CDR1 SGHTA, CDR2 FQGNSA. This CDR3 is CASSLALGTRQFF. CDR3 nucleotides: TGTGCCAGCAGCTTAGCGCTGGGGACTAGGCAGTTCTTC.

The rearrangement joins TRBV2 to TRBJ2-5; D is perhaps TRBD2 (6 bases). Trimming removed 2 bases from V and 2 bases from J, with 6 bases in between. Germline V gene data show CDR1 as SNHLY and CDR2 as FYNNEI. The CDR3 loop spans 13 amino acids. The CDR3 is CASSELAQETQYF. The CDR3 DNA reads TGTGCCAGCAGTGAACTAGCGCAAGAGACCCAGTACTTC.

CDR3 DNA: TGTGCCAGCAGCCAAGCGGAAGGTGGGGGGACTGAAGCTTTCTTT. This gives the protein CASSQAEGGGTEAFF. The V and J genes are TRBV4-2 and TRBJ1-1, with D possibly matching TRBD1 (5 bases). Trimming took off 1 base at V and 5 bases at J, with 14 bases between the two ends. Germline V lookup: CDR1 LGHNA, CDR2 YNFKEQ. This CDR3 contains 15 residues.

CDR3 in amino acids: CASSPLWGTGTVGYTF. The CDR3 DNA is TGCGCCAGCAGCCCCCTTTGGGGAACAGGCACAGTTGGCTACACCTTC. The V call is TRBV4-1, the J call TRBJ1-2; D is possibly TRBD1 (5 bases). CDR1 is MGHRA and CDR2 is YSYEKL in the germline V gene. The V and J ends lost 4 bases and 7 bases respectively, with 22 bases between them. The CDR3 consists of 16 residues.

The chain links TRBV6-5 to TRBJ1-1, with unresolved D. The CDR3 is 14 amino acids. Trimming cost V 0 bases and J 1 base, with 6 bases left between them. In germline, CDR1 is MNHEY, CDR2 SVGAGI. CDR3: CASSYSEGNTEAFF. DNA for the CDR3: TGTGCCAGCAGTTACTCTGAGGGGAACACTGAAGCTTTCTTT.

This sequence joins TRBV18 and TRBJ2-7; 11 nucleotides match TRBD2. The CDR3 length is 16 residues. CDR1 and CDR2 from the germline V gene are KGHSH and LQKENI. The V gene end was trimmed by 6 bases and the J gene end by 2 bases; junction bases not matched to a gene: 9. The CDR3 DNA reads as TGTGCCAGCTCCTTAGCGGGAGGGCCCACCGCCTACGAGCAGTACTTC. This gives the protein CASSLAGGPTAYEQYF.

The gene calls are TRBV29-1 and TRBJ2-5; the D gene is possibly TRBD2 (5 bases). The germline V and J ends were trimmed by 5 bases and 5 bases, with 9 bases remaining between them. The CDR3 is 11 residues long. CDR1 and CDR2 (germline): SQVTM, ANQGSEA. The CDR3 spells CSVSGGETQYF. CDR3 coding DNA: TGCAGCGTTTCAGGCGGGGAGACCCAGTACTTC.

The CDR3 protein is CASSPRTSGDTGELFF. CDR3 nucleotides: TGCGCCAGCAGCCCTAGGACTAGCGGTGACACCGGGGAGCTGTTTTTT. The chain uses TRBV5-1 and TRBJ2-2; 10 bases align to TRBD2. The CDR3 covers 16 residues. V trimming: 4 bases; J trimming: 3 bases; junction bases outside the gene matches: 6. Per germline, CDR1 SGHRS and CDR2 YFSETQ.

The chain combines TRBV6-8 with TRBJ1-6, with 7 positions matching TRBD1. The V segment lost 3 bases and the J segment 7 bases; nucleotides outside the gene matches: 18. The CDR3 runs to 19 residues. CDR1 and CDR2 from the germline V gene are MNHGY and SAAAGT. The CDR3 here is CASSYRLTGVGLGNSPLHF. In DNA form, the CDR3 reads TGTGCCAGCAGTTATCGTTTAACAGGGGTAGGTTTGGGGAATTCACCCCTCCACTTT.

J is TRBJ2-1 and V is TRBV5-6; 12 positions agree with TRBD2. Germline V gene lookup returns CDR1 SGHDT and CDR2 YYEEEE. V lost 4 bases, J lost 6 bases, and 17 bases stayed unmatched. The CDR3 has 19 amino acids. The CDR3 DNA sequence: TGTGCCAGCAGCCGCACTTTAATTACTAGCGGGAGGACCCCCAATGAGCAGTTCTTC. Protein product: CASSRTLITSGRTPNEQFF.

CDR3 amino acids: CATPAGAPFTDTQYF. The CDR3 DNA is TGTGCCACCCCCGCGGGGGCACCCTTCACAGATACGCAGTATTTT. The chain is built from TRBV4-2 and TRBJ2-3, with TRBD2 as a possible D gene (7 bases). Germline CDR1 reads LGHNA; CDR2 reads YNFKEQ. The length of the CDR3 is 15 residues. V gave up 10 bases and J gave up 2 bases, with 19 bases separating them.

The gene calls are TRBV6-6 and TRBJ2-2; possibly TRBD2 for D (6 bases). V was cut by 10 bases and J by 4 bases, with 13 bases left in between. Per the germline V gene, CDR1 is MNHNY and CDR2 is SVGAGI (reference sequence). This CDR3 is 13 amino acids long. Here the CDR3 reads CATGRGSTGELFF. The DNA for the CDR3 is TGTGCCACCGGCCGGGGGAGCACCGGGGAGCTGTTTTTT.